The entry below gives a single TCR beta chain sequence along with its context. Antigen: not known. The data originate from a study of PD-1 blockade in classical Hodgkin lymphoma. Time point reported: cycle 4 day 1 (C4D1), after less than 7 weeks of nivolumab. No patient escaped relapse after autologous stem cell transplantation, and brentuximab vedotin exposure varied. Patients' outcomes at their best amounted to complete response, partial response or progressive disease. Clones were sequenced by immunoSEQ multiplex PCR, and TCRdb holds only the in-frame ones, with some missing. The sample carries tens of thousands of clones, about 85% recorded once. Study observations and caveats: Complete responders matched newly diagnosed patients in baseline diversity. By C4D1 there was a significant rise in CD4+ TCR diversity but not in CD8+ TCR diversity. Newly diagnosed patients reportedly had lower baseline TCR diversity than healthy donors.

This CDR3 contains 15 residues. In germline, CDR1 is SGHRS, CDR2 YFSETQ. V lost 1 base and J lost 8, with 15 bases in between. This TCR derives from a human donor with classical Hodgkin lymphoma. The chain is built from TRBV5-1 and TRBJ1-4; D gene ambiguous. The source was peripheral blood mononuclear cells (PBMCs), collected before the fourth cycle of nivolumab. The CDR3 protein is CASSLNGWVGEKLFF. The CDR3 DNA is TGCGCCAGCAGCTTGAATGGTTGGGTGGGAGAAAAACTGTTTTTT.